This TCR beta chain was recovered during a study of blood T cell repertoires in COVID-19. Germline lookup yields CDR1 SGHRS and CDR2 YFSETQ. CDR3 length: 15 amino acids. J was trimmed by 4 bases and V by 1 base; bases with no gene match: 4. Using immunoSEQ multiplex PCR, the repertoire was profiled, and TCRdb retains in-frame clones only, with some absent. The table shows 250,000 to 350,000 clones, with 88% occurring only once. The genes are TRBV5-1 and TRBJ1-4; 7 bases align to TRBD1. This TCR came from a woman aged 25 to 45 with COVID-19, enrolled during active disease. Specimen: peripheral blood. CDR3 nucleotide sequence: TGCGCCAGCAGCTTGACAGGGGCCCTTAATGAAAAACTGTTTTTT. This translates into CASSLTGALNEKLFF.